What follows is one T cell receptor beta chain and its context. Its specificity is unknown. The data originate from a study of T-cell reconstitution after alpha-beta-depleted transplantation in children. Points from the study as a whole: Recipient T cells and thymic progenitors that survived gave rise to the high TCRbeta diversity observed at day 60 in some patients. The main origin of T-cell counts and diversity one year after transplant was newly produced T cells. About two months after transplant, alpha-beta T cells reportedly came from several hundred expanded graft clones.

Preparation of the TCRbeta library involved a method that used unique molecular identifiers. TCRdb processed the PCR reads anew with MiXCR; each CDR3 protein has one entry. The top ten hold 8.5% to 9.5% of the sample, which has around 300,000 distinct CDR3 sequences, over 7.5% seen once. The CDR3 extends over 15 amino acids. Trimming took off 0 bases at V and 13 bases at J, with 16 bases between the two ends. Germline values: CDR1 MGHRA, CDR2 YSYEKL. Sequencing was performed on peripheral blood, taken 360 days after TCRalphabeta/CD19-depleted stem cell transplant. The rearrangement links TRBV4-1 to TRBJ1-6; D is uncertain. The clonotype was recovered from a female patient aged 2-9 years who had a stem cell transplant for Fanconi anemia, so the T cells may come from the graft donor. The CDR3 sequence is CASSQDGKDRGPLHF. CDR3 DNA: TGCGCCAGCAGCCAAGATGGAAAGGACCGCGGGCCCCTCCACTTT.